This paragraph reports one T cell receptor (beta chain). Germline V CDR1 and CDR2: WNHNN, SYGVQD (reference sequence). Trimming cost V 3 bases and J 8 bases; bases outside gene matches: 9. The CDR3 contains 14 residues. This specimen belongs to a study of blood T cell repertoires in COVID-19. The overall study: T cells, B-cell-depleted T cells, or PBMCs provided the cDNA or gDNA that served as material.

In the original analysis: Nucleated cell number was recorded as an estimate derived from reference gene primer amplification. TCRdb's copy holds only in-frame clones and misses some; the assay was immunoSEQ multiplex PCR. V, J and clone size reflect that table, while D and trimming were determined from the DNA. This sample has around 18,000 clones; 77% occur once, and the top ten carry around a sixth. The sequenced sample consisted of peripheral blood. The chain has TRBV10-1 and TRBJ1-2; TRBD1 agrees at 7 bases. The receptor was isolated from a man aged 65 to 79 with COVID-19, enrolled during active disease. CDR3 nucleotide sequence: TGCGCCAGCAGTGACAGGGGGGACCCCTTCGGCTACACCTTC. Amino acid sequence: CASSDRGDPFGYTF.